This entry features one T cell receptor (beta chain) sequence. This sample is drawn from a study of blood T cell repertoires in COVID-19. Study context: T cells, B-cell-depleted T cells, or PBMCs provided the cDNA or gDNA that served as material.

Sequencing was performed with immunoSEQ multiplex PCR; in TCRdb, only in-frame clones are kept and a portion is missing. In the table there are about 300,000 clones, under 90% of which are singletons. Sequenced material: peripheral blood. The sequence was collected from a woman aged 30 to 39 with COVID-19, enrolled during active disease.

The chain's CDR3 is CASSPLRGGTEAFF. DNA of the CDR3: TGTGCCAGCAGCCCGTTACGGGGTGGGACTGAAGCTTTCTTT. The chain employs TRBV3-1 (or the pseudogene TRBV3-2) and TRBJ1-1; D remains ambiguous. The CDR3 loop spans 14 amino acids. V was clipped by 4 bases and J by 5 bases, with 14 bases between them. Germline CDR1 and CDR2: LGHDT and YNNKEL (reference sequence).